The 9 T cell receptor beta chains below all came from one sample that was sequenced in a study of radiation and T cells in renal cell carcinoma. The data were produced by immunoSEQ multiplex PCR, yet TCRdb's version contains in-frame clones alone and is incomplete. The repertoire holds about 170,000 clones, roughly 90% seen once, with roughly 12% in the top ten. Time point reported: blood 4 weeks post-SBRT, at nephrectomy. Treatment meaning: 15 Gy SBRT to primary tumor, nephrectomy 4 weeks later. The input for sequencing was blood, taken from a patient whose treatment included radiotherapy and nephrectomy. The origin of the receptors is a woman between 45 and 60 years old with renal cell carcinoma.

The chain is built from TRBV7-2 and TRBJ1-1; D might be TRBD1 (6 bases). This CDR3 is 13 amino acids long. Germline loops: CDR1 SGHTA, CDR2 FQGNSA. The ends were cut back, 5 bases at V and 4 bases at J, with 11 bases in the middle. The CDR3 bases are TGTGCCAGCAGCCGCAGGGGTAGCACTGAAGCTTTCTTT. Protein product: CASSRRGSTEAFF.

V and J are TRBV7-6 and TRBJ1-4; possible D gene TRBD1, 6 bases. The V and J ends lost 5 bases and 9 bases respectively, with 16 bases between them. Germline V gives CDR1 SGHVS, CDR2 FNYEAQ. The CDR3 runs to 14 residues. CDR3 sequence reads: CASSGYREMKKLFF. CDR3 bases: TGTGCCAGCAGCGGATACAGGGAAATGAAAAAACTGTTTTTT.

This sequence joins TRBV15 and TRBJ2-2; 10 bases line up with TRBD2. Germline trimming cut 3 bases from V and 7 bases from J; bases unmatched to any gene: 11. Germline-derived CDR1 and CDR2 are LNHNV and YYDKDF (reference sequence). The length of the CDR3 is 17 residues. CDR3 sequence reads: CATSRRAGGQISGELFF. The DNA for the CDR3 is TGTGCCACCAGCAGGCGAGCGGGGGGGCAGATAAGCGGGGAGCTGTTTTTT.

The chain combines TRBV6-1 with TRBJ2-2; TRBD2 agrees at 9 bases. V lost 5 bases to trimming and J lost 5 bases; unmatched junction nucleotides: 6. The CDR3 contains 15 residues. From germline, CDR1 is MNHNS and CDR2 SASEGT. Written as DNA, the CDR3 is TGTGCCAGCAGTCCGGGACTAGCTAGTACCGGGGAGCTGTTTTTT. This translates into CASSPGLASTGELFF.

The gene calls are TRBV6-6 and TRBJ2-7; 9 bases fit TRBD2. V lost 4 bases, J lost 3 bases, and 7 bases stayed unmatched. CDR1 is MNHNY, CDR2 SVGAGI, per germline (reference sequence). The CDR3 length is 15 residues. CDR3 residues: CASSSPRGGDYEQYF. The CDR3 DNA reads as TGTGCCAGCAGTTCCCCTCGCGGGGGGGACTACGAGCAGTACTTC.

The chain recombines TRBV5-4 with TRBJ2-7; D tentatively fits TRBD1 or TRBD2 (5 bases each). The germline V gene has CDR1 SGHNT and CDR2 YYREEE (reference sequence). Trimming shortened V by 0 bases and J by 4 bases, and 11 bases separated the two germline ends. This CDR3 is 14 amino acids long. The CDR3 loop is CASSLGGGGYEQYF. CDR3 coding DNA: TGTGCCAGCAGCTTGGGTGGGGGTGGATACGAGCAGTACTTC.

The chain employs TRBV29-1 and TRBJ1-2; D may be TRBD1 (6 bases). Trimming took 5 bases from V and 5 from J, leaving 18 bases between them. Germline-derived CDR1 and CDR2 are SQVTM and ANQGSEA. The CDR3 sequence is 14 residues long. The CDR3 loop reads CSVPAGAKRYGYTF. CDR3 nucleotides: TGCAGCGTTCCAGCAGGGGCGAAGAGGTATGGCTACACCTTC.

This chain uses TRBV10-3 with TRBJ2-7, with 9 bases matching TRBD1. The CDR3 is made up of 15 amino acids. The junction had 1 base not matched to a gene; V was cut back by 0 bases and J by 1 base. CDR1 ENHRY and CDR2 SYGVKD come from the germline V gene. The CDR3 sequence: CAISESGQGSYEQYF. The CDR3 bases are TGTGCCATCAGTGAGTCGGGACAGGGTTCCTACGAGCAGTACTTC.

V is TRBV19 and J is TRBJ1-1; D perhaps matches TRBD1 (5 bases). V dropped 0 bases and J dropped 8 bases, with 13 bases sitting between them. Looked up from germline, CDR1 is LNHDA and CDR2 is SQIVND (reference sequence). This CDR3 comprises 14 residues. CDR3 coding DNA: TGTGCCAGTAGTATAGATCTCGGAAGGGGCGAAGCTTTCTTT. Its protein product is CASSIDLGRGEAFF.